These 18 T cell receptor beta chains share one sample of origin, sequenced in a study of early T cells in non-severe SARS-CoV-2 infection. TCRdb used MiXCR to reprocess the 5' RACE reads, holding one entry per CDR3 protein. This sample has more than 65,000 distinct CDR3 sequences, with approximately 4.5% found just once. This specimen was whole blood, taken at baseline. These receptors all stem from an adult who was a healthcare worker with PCR-confirmed SARS-CoV-2 infection or an uninfected control (not recorded which). The donor label of this sample is uncertain.

With respect to this clonotype: A much larger clone is a single base away; this may be a read error. Because it lacks the conserved phenylalanine or tryptophan at the end, this CDR3 is likely a read error. The chain carries TRBV5-6 and TRBJ2-3; a weak D match, TRBD2 (6 bases). The V gene's germline CDR1 is SGHDT and CDR2 YYEEEE. The CDR3 runs to 14 residues. Trimming pared 4 bases from V and 8 bases from J, leaving 17 bases between. CDR3 DNA: TGTGCCAGCAGCCGGAGGGACGGACAATTTACGCAGTATTCT. Its protein product is CASSRRDGQFTQYS.

This clonotype came up many times. V and J are TRBV7-8 and TRBJ2-1, with D maybe TRBD2 (5 bases). Germline V lookup: CDR1 SGHVS, CDR2 FQNEAQ. The length of the CDR3 is 14 residues. Trimming took off 3 bases at V and 7 bases at J, with 13 bases between the two ends. In nucleotides, the CDR3 is TGTGCCAGCAGCTTTCTAGCAGGAAATAATGAGCAGTTCTTC. This translates into CASSFLAGNNEQFF. Full variable domain (rest looked up from reference TRBV7-8 and TRBJ2-1): GAGVSQSPRYKVAKRGQDVALRCDPISGHVSLFWYQQALGQGPEFLTYFQNEAQLDKSGLPSDRFFAERPEGSVSTLKIQRTQQEDSAVYLCASSFLAGNNEQFFGPGTRLTVL.

This chain joins TRBV20-1 and TRBJ2-3; possibly TRBD1 or TRBD2 for D (5 bases each). Germline V CDR1 and CDR2: DFQATT, SNEGSKA (reference sequence). V was trimmed by 3 bases and J by 6 bases, leaving 13 bases between them. The CDR3 is made up of 13 amino acids. The CDR3: CSARGVGHDTQYF. In DNA form, the CDR3 reads TGCAGTGCTAGGGGAGTCGGACACGATACGCAGTATTTT.

This clonotype was found many times. This sequence joins TRBV6-6 and TRBJ1-1; D not resolved. The CDR3 runs 12 residues. From germline, CDR1 is MNHNY and CDR2 SVGAGI (reference sequence). Trimming took 6 bases from V and 0 from J, leaving 5 bases between them. The CDR3 loop reads CASSSVNTEAFF. The CDR3 DNA is TGTGCCAGCAGCTCGGTGAACACTGAAGCTTTCTTT.

The chain uses TRBV6-6 and TRBJ1-5; no reliable D call. Germline loops: CDR1 MNHNY, CDR2 SVGAGI (reference sequence). The CDR3 contains 15 residues. The V end lost 6 bases, the J end lost 2 bases, and 14 bases lay between the germline ends. Here the CDR3 reads CASRPPPGGNQPQHF. CDR3 DNA sequence: TGTGCCAGCAGGCCACCACCTGGGGGCAATCAGCCCCAGCATTTT.

This clonotype occurred a few times. The chain's CDR3 is CASGRSVTGELFF. The CDR3 nucleotides are TGTGCTAGTGGTCGCTCAGTCACCGGGGAGCTGTTTTTT. J is TRBJ2-2 and V is TRBV12-5; D is ambiguous. The CDR3 spans 13 residues. CDR1 and CDR2 (germline): LGHNT, FRNRAP. V was trimmed by 5 bases and J by 4 bases, leaving 8 bases between them.

In its sample, this clonotype was seen many times. The rearrangement uses TRBV5-1 and TRBJ2-1; 8 nucleotides match TRBD1. V trimming: 1 base; J trimming: 7 bases; junction bases outside the gene matches: 4. This CDR3 has 14 residues. Per germline, CDR1 SGHRS and CDR2 YFSETQ. The CDR3 DNA reads TGCGCCAGCAGCTTGAGACAGGGGAGAAATGAGCAGTTCTTC. Its translation: CASSLRQGRNEQFF.

Ten or more counts support this clonotype. CDR3 nucleotides: TGTGCCAGCAGCTTAGCGGACGAGCAGTACTTC. As protein: CASSLADEQYF. This rearrangement joins TRBV7-6 to TRBJ2-7; D not certain. CDR1 is SGHVS and CDR2 is FNYEAQ in the germline V gene. The CDR3 runs 11 residues. The V gene lost 0 bases and the J gene lost 5 bases, with 2 bases spanning the gap. The whole variable domain, remainder taken from reference TRBV7-6 and TRBJ2-7, is GAGVSQSPRYKVTKRGQDVALRCDPISGHVSLYWYRQALGQGPEFLTYFNYEAQQDKSGLPNDRFSAERPEGSISTLTIQRTEQRDSAMYRCASSLADEQYFGPGTRLTVT.

The gene calls are TRBV12-3 or TRBV12-4 and TRBJ2-1; unclear D gene. The CDR3 runs 14 residues. The germline V and J ends were trimmed by 1 base and 0 bases, with 4 bases remaining between them. The CDR3 DNA reads as TGTGCCAGCAGTTTAGACAGCTCCTACAATGAGCAGTTCTTC. As protein: CASSLDSSYNEQFF.

The rearrangement links TRBV14 to TRBJ2-1, with D hard to call. Germline V gene data show CDR1 as SGHDN and CDR2 as FVKESK. The CDR3 has 14 residues. V was trimmed by 1 base and J by 4 bases, leaving 8 bases between them. The DNA of the CDR3 is TGTGCCAGCAGCCAAGGAGCAGTTTACAATGAGCAGTTCTTC. This translates into CASSQGAVYNEQFF.

This clonotype has a handful of counts. This chain connects TRBV7-8 to TRBJ2-3, with 7 bases matching TRBD2. J was trimmed by 10 bases and V by 1 base; bases with no gene match: 5. CDR1 and CDR2 from the germline V gene are SGHVS and FQNEAQ. The CDR3 loop spans 13 amino acids. The CDR3 region is CASSLVSAGAQYF. CDR3 nucleotide sequence: TGTGCCAGCAGCTTAGTCTCTGCGGGGGCGCAGTATTTT. Combining the CDR3 with reference TRBV7-8 and TRBJ2-3 gives the whole variable domain GAGVSQSPRYKVAKRGQDVALRCDPISGHVSLFWYQQALGQGPEFLTYFQNEAQLDKSGLPSDRFFAERPEGSVSTLKIQRTQQEDSAVYLCASSLVSAGAQYFGPGTRLTVL.

This chain links TRBV20-1 with TRBJ1-5; D unclear. The germline gives CDR1 DFQATT, CDR2 SNEGSKA (reference sequence). The CDR3 extends over 14 amino acids. Trimming removed 1 base at V and 0 bases at J, with 7 bases between. CDR3 coding DNA: TGCAGTGCTAGAGGGGAGTCTAGCAATCAGCCCCAGCATTTT. Residues: CSARGESSNQPQHF.

This clonotype appeared many times. The chain employs TRBV5-4 and TRBJ2-5; 8 bases are a match to TRBD1. Germline-derived CDR1 and CDR2 are SGHNT and YYREEE (reference sequence). V was pared by 3 bases and J by 5 bases, with 12 bases of the junction left unmatched. This CDR3 has 16 amino acids. The CDR3 DNA follows: TGTGCCAGCAGCTCTAGCAGGGTCAGGGGGCTTGAGACCCAGTACTTC. Translation: CASSSSRVRGLETQYF.

This clonotype was counted between two and nine times. The chain uses TRBV7-6 and TRBJ2-6, with TRBD1 matching over 9 bases. Germline V gives CDR1 SGHVS, CDR2 FNYEAQ. With V trimmed by 6 bases and J by 0 bases, 6 bases remained unmatched. The CDR3 extends over 17 amino acids. CDR3: CASSSTGGSSGANVLTF. The CDR3 bases are TGTGCCAGCAGTTCAACAGGGGGCAGCTCTGGGGCCAACGTCCTGACTTTC.

This clonotype occurred many times. The chain employs TRBV4-2 and TRBJ1-4; D is undetermined. Germline values: CDR1 LGHNA, CDR2 YNFKEQ. The CDR3 runs to 14 residues. The ends were cut back, 0 bases at V and 14 bases at J, with 16 bases in the middle. CDR3 coding DNA: TGTGCCAGCAGCCAAGATCAGCGGCAGGCATGGCTGTTTTTT. Translating it yields CASSQDQRQAWLFF.

Many counts were recorded for this clonotype. The chain carries TRBV7-8 and TRBJ2-3; 11 bases align to TRBD2. CDR1 and CDR2 from the germline V gene are SGHVS and FQNEAQ. The CDR3 extends over 16 amino acids. Germline trimming cut 4 bases from V and 4 bases from J; bases unmatched to any gene: 7. The CDR3 coding sequence is TGTGCCAGCAGCTCTATAGCGGGGGGGCCCCCAGATACGCAGTATTTT. Protein sequence: CASSSIAGGPPDTQYF.

Many counts were recorded for this clonotype. V usage is TRBV5-6 and J usage is TRBJ1-5; unclear D gene. This CDR3 spans 14 amino acids. V lost 0 bases and J 4 bases, leaving 8 bases between the germline ends. The V gene's germline CDR1 is SGHDT and CDR2 YYEEEE. CDR3 DNA sequence: TGTGCCAGCAGCTTGGCCTTGGGTAATCAGCCCCAGCATTTT. Translation gives CASSLALGNQPQHF. The whole variable domain, remainder taken from reference TRBV5-6 and TRBJ1-5, is DAGVTQSPTHLIKTRGQQVTLRCSPKSGHDTVSWYQQALGQGPQFIFQYYEEEERQRGNFPDRFSGHQFPNYSSELNVNALLLGDSALYLCASSLALGNQPQHFGDGTRLSIL.

This clonotype has only a few counts. V is TRBV28 and J is TRBJ1-2, with unresolved D. CDR3 size: 12 residues. Germline CDR1 reads MDHEN; CDR2 reads SYDVKM. The V end lost 6 bases, the J end lost 1 base, and 6 bases lay between the germline ends. CDR3 DNA sequence: TGTGCCAGCAGGTGGATTAACTATGGCTACACCTTC. Translation: CASRWINYGYTF.